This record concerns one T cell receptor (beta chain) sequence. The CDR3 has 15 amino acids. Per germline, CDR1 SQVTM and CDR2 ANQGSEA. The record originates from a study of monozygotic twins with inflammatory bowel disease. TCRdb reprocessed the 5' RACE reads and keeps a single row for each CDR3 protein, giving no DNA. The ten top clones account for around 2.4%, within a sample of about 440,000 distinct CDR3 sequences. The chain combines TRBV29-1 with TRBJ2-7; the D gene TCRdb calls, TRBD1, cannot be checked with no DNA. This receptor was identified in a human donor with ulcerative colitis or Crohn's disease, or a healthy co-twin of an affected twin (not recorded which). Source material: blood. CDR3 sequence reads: CSVVMLGRGDYEQYF.